This T cell receptor (beta chain) was found in a study of a mutant IDH1 vaccine in newly diagnosed glioma. Germline CDR1 reads SGHVS; CDR2 reads FQNEAQ. The V end lost 1 base, the J end lost 1 base, and 6 bases lay between the germline ends. The CDR3 covers 14 residues. Sequencing used immunoSEQ multiplex PCR; TCRdb keeps in-frame clones, though not all of them. The table has 34,000 or so clones, around 78% seen once. A word on this clone: Its specificity is unknown.

Time point reported: week 11, during vaccination. Vaccinated patients received 300 ug of mutant IDH1 20-mer peptide per dose, with topical imiquimod. Broader study findings: Patients showed vaccine-induced immune responses at a rate of around 94%. Shifts in the top peripheral T cell clonotypes seemed unrelated to pseudoprogression.

The sequencing used PBMCs, collected from a glioma patient whose treatment included an IDH1 peptide vaccine. The sequence was collected from a young man with glioma. The chain combines TRBV7-8 with TRBJ2-3; no clear D. The CDR3 region has the DNA TGTGCCAGCAGCTTAGACAGAGGCACAGATACGCAGTATTTT. As protein: CASSLDRGTDTQYF.